This TCR beta chain originates from a study of cytotoxic CD8 clonotypes in ibrutinib-treated CLL. Study-level points and caveats: Public clonotypes, found uncommonly, either contracted or stayed stable on treatment.

T cells were sequenced at a targeted depth of 1 in 200,000 to 1 in 1 million. Only in-frame clones appear in the TCRdb table, and some are missing; sequencing was by immunoSEQ multiplex PCR. The table shows tens of thousands of clones, with over 55% occurring only once. Libraries of TCR beta were made from 2 to 2.5 micrograms of genomic DNA that came from cryopreserved PBMCs. With regard to this clone: Its antigen is as yet unknown.

The sequence came from a human donor with chronic lymphocytic leukemia. Specimen: PBMCs, collected after 24 months of ibrutinib treatment.

DNA for the CDR3: TGTGCCAGCAGCTTAAGATGGGGACCTCTCACTGAGGGCACAGATACGCAGTATTTT. It codes for CASSLRWGPLTEGTDTQYF. The gene calls are TRBV11-2 and TRBJ2-3, with D possibly being TRBD1 or TRBD2 (5 bases each). Germline CDR1 is SGHAT and CDR2 is FQNNGV. Trimming stripped 2 bases from V and 1 base from J, with 22 bases between. The CDR3 runs 19 residues.